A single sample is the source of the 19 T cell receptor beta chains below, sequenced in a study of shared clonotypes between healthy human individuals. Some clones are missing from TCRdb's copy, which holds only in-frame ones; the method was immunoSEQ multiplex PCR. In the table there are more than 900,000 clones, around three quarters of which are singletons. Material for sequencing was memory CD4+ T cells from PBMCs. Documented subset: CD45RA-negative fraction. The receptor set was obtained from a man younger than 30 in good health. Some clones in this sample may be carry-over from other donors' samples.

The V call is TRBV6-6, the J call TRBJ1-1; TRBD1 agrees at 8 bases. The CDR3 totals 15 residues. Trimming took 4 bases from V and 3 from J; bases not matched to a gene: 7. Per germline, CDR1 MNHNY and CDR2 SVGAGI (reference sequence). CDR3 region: CASSSRGLGDTEAFF. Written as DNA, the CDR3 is TGTGCCAGCAGTTCCAGGGGGCTGGGGGACACTGAAGCTTTCTTT.

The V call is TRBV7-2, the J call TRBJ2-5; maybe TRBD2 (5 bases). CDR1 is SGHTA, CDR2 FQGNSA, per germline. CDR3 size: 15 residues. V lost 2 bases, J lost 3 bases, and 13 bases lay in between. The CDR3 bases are TGTGCCAGCAGCTTACTCGTTGGGAGAGAAGAGACCCAGTACTTC. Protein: CASSLLVGREETQYF.

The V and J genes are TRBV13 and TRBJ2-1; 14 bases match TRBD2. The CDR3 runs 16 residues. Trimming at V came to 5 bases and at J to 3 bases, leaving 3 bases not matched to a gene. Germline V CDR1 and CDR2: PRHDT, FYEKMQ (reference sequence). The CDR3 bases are TGTGCCAGCAGCGAAGGACTAGCGGGAGGCTACAATGAGCAGTTCTTC. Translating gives CASSEGLAGGYNEQFF. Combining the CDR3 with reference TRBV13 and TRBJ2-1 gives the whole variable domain AAGVIQSPRHLIKEKRETATLKCYPIPRHDTVYWYQQGPGQDPQFLISFYEKMQSDKGSIPDRFSAQQFSDYHSELNMSSLELGDSALYFCASSEGLAGGYNEQFFGPGTRLTVL.

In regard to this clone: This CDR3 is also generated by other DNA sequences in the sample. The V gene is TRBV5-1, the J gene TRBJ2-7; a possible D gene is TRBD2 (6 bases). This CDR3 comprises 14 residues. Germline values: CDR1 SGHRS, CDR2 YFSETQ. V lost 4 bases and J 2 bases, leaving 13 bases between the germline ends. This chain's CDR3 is CASSAGTGTYEQYF. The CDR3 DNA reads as TGCGCCAGCAGCGCCGGGACTGGTACCTACGAGCAGTACTTC. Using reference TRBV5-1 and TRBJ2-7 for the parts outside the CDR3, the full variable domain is KAGVTQTPRYLIKTRGQQVTLSCSPISGHRSVSWYQQTPGQGLQFLFEYFSETQRNKGNFPGRFSGRQFSNSRSEMNVSTLELGDSALYLCASSAGTGTYEQYFGPGTRLTVT.

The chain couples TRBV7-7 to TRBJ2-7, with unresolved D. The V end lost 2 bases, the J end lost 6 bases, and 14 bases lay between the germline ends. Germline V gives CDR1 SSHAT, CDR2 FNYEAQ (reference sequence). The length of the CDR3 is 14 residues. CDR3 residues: CASSLNGESSEQYF. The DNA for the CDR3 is TGTGCCAGCAGCTTAAATGGCGAGTCAAGCGAGCAGTACTTC.

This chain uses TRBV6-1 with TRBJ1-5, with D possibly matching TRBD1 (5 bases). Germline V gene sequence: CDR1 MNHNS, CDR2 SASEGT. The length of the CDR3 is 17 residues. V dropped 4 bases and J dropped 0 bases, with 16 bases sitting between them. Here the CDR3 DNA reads TGTGCCAGCAGTGGGGTCCCTGGGGCAAATAGCAATCAGCCCCAGCATTTT. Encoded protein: CASSGVPGANSNQPQHF.

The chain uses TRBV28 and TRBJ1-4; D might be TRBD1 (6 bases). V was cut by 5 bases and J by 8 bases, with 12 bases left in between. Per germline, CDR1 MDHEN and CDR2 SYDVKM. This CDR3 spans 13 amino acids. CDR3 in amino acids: CASSTGGAEKLFF. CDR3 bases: TGTGCCAGCAGTACTGGGGGCGCGGAAAAACTGTTTTTT.

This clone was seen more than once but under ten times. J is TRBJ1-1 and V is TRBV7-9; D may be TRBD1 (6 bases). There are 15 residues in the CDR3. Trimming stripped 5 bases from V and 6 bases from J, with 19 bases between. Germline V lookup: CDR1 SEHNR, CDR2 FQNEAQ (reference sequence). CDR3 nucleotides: TGTGCCAGCAGCGACCTCCTAGGGGGGGCGTCTGAAGCTTTCTTT. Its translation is CASSDLLGGASEAFF.

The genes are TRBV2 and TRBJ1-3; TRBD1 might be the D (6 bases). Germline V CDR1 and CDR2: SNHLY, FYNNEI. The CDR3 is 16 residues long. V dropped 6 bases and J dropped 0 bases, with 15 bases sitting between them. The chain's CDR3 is CASRLLGGGSGNTIYF. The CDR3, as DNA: TGTGCCAGCAGATTGTTGGGGGGCGGCTCTGGAAACACCATATATTTT.

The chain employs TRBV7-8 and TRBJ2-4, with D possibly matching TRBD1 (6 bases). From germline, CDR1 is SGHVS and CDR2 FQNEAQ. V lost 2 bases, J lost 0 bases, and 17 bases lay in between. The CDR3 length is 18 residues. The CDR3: CASSLLLGQGTAKNIQYF. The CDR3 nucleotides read TGTGCCAGCAGCTTACTTTTGGGGCAGGGGACAGCCAAAAACATTCAGTACTTC. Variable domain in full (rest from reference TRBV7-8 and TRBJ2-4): GAGVSQSPRYKVAKRGQDVALRCDPISGHVSLFWYQQALGQGPEFLTYFQNEAQLDKSGLPSDRFFAERPEGSVSTLKIQRTQQEDSAVYLCASSLLLGQGTAKNIQYFGAGTRLSVL.

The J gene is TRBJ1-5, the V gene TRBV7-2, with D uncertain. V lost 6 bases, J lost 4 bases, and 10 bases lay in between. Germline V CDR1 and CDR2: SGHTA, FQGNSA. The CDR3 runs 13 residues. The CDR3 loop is CASSSGGNQPQHF. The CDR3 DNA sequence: TGTGCCAGCAGTTCAGGCGGGAATCAGCCCCAGCATTTT.

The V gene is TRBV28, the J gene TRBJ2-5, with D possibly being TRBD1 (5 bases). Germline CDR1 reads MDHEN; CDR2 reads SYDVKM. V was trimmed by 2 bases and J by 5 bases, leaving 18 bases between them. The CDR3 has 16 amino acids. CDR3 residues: CASSLVQGNLRETQYF. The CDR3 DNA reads TGTGCCAGCAGTTTAGTTCAGGGCAACCTCCGGGAGACCCAGTACTTC.

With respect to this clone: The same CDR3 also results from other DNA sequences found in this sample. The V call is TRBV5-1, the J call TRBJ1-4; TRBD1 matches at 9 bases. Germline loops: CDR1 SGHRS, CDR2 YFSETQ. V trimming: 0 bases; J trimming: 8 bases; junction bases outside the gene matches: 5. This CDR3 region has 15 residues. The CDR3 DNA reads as TGCGCCAGCAGCTTGGCCGGGACAGGGTCGGAAAAACTGTTTTTT. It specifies CASSLAGTGSEKLFF. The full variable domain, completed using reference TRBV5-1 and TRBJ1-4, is KAGVTQTPRYLIKTRGQQVTLSCSPISGHRSVSWYQQTPGQGLQFLFEYFSETQRNKGNFPGRFSGRQFSNSRSEMNVSTLELGDSALYLCASSLAGTGSEKLFFGSGTQLSVL.

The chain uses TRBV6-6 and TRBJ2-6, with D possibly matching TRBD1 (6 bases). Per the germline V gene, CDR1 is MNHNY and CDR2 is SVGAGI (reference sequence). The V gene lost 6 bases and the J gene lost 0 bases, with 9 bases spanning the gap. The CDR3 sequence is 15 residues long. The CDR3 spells CASRRQVSGANVLTF. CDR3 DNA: TGTGCCAGCAGACGACAGGTCTCTGGGGCCAACGTCCTGACTTTC.

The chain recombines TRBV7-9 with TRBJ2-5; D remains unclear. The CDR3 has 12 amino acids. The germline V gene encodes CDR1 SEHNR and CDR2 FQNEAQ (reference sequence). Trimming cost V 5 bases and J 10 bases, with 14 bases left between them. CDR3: CASSVTPPRQYF. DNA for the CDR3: TGTGCCAGCAGCGTAACCCCACCGCGCCAGTACTTC.

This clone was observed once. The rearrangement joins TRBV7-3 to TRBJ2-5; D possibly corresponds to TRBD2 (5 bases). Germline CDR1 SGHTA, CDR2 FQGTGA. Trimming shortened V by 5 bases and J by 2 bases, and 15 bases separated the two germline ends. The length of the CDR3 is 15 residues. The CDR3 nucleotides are TGTGCCAGCAGCCTTCAATCGGGATTGCAAGAGACCCAGTACTTC. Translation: CASSLQSGLQETQYF.

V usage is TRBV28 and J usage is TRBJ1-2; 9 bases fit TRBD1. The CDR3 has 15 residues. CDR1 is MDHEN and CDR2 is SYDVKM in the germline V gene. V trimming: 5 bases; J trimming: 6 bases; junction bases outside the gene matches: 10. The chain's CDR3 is CASSRVGTGRNGYTF. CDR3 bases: TGTGCCAGCAGTCGAGTTGGGACAGGGAGAAATGGCTACACCTTC.

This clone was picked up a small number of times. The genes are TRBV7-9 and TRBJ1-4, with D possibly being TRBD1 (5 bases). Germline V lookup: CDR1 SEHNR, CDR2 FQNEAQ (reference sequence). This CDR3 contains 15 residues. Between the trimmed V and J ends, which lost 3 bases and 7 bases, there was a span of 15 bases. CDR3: CASSLGGELGEKLFF. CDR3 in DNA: TGTGCCAGCAGCTTGGGAGGGGAGTTGGGTGAAAAACTGTTTTTT.

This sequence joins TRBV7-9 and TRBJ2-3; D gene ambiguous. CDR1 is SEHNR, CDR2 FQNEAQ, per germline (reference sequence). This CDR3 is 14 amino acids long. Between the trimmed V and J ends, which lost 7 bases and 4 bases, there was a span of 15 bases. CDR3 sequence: CASTARTSADTQYF. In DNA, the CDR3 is TGTGCCAGCACGGCACGCACCTCGGCAGATACGCAGTATTTT.